The present T cell receptor (beta chain) was sequenced within a study of cytomegalovirus exposure and HLA in healthy donors. Study observations and caveats: Reports state that TCR beta sequences accurately predicted most subjects' HLA-A and HLA-B alleles. Sequencing had likely introduced a cluster of highly shared sequence variants as an artifact. Reports described diagnosis of cytomegalovirus status by the classifier as highly specific and sensitive.

Notes on this clone: Its specificity is not known.

The CDR3 sequence is 12 residues long. V shed 6 bases and J 4 bases; nucleotides not matched to a gene: 1. The germline V gene encodes CDR1 SQVTM and CDR2 ANQGSEA. Vbeta (60) and Jbeta (13) primers were used in the PCR. TCRdb keeps only in-frame clones here, not all; method: immunoSEQ multiplex PCR. The table includes about 110,000 clones, approximately 80% detected once. The receptor was isolated from a woman between 18 and 30 years old in good health and CMV-seronegative. The sequencing sample was made of PBMCs. The J gene is TRBJ1-5, the V gene TRBV29-1; 9 positions match TRBD1. CDR3 amino acids: CSVGTGNQPQHF. CDR3 DNA: TGCAGCGTCGGGACAGGGAATCAGCCCCAGCATTTT.